A selection of T cell receptor beta chains follows, all from one sample in a study of identifying expanded T cells in peripheral blood. Libraries were prepared by immunoSEQ multiplex PCR; TCRdb keeps only in-frame clonotypes and omits some of them. This sample carries 130,000 or so clones, roughly 84% of them seen once, and the ten largest clones take 3% to 3.5%. The sample consisted of blood. The origin of the receptors is a person aged 18 to 75 in good health. Both conserved end residues are part of each CDR3. The order of the fields is V gene, J gene, D gene, clone size, CDR3 DNA, CDR3 protein. A D gene is named only where the DNA matches it firmly. Clone size is stated in some rows and not others, as once, few, many or a class when expanded.

>TRBV5-8|TRBJ1-5|-|once
TGTGCCAGCATTAACGTCGGCGAGGAGCCCCAGCATTTT
CASINVGEEPQHF
>TRBV5-5|TRBJ2-7|-|-
TGTGCCAGCAGCTTGGGTTTTGCGATCTCCTACGAGCAGTACTTC
CASSLGFAISYEQYF
>TRBV27|TRBJ2-3|-|-
TGTGCCAGCAGTTTATCGTCCATCCCATTCGGAGATACGCAGTATTTT
CASSLSSIPFGDTQYF
>TRBV5-4|TRBJ2-3|-|-
TGTGCCAGCAGCCGGCAGGGGAGAGATACGCAGTATTTT
CASSRQGRDTQYF
>TRBV13|TRBJ1-2|-|-
TGTGCCAGCCGGCGGCGGGTGAACTATGGCTACACCTTC
CASRRRVNYGYTF
>TRBV19|TRBJ1-2|-|-
TGTGCCAGTAGTATAAGAACAACCGGTCTTACTAACTATGGCTACACCTTC
CASSIRTTGLTNYGYTF
>TRBV27|TRBJ2-7|-|-
TGTGCCACCAGTAGAGCGGGACATGGATACGAGCAGTACTTC
CATSRAGHGYEQYF
>TRBV10-3|TRBJ1-1|-|once
TGTGCCATCAGTGAGTCGACCGAGGGGCGAGATGAAGCTTTCTTT
CAISESTEGRDEAFF
>TRBV30|TRBJ1-5|-|-
TGTGCCTGGAGTGTACGGGGTGACCAGCCCCAGCATTTT
CAWSVRGDQPQHF
>TRBV9|TRBJ2-7|-|-
TGTGCCATTCGGGCGCCCTACGAGCAGTACTTC
CAIRAPYEQYF
>TRBV19|TRBJ2-2|-|-
TGTGCCAGTAGTCCACAGGGGAACACCGGGGAGCTGTTTTTT
CASSPQGNTGELFF
>TRBV2|TRBJ1-6|-|few
TGTGCCAGCAGTGAAGCCCGGAAAACGAAGTCACCCCTCCACTTT
CASSEARKTKSPLHF
>TRBV6-6|TRBJ2-1|-|-
TGTGCCAGCAGTTATCTGCGCAATGATGACAATGAGCAGTTCTTC
CASSYLRNDDNEQFF
>TRBV6-6|TRBJ1-2|-|-
TGTGCCAGCAGTCCCCCGGGGCGCGCTAACTATGGCTACACCTTC
CASSPPGRANYGYTF
>TRBV19|TRBJ2-3|-|-
TGTGCCAGTAGTATGCCAGGGCGCGGAGATACGCAGTATTTT
CASSMPGRGDTQYF
>TRBV5-1|TRBJ1-1|-|-
TGCGCCAGTACAACTACCGGGACCGTCAACACTGAAGCTTTTTTT
CASTTTGTVNTEAFF
>TRBV18|TRBJ2-3|TRBD2|-
TGTGCCAGCTCACCAGCGGGACTAGCGGGGGCAGATACGCAGTATTTT
CASSPAGLAGADTQYF
>TRBV6-5|TRBJ1-2|-|-
TGTGCCAGCAGTTCTTTTGGGGCTAGCTATGGCTACACCTTC
CASSSFGASYGYTF
>TRBV5-6|TRBJ1-6|-|-
TGTGCCAGCATCGCTTTGGGACTGAGTAATTCACCCCTCCACTTT
CASIALGLSNSPLHF
>TRBV27|TRBJ1-5|-|-
TGTGCCAGCAGGAACCGTGGGGAGCCCCAGCATTTT
CASRNRGEPQHF
>TRBV5-1|TRBJ2-5|-|-
TGCGCCAGCAGCCCATTTCCGGTCGGGACAACACAAGAGACCCAGTACTTC
CASSPFPVGTTQETQYF
>TRBV7-7|TRBJ2-2|-|-
TGTGCCAGCAGCTTTCAGGGCGACACCGGGGAGCTGTTTTTT
CASSFQGDTGELFF